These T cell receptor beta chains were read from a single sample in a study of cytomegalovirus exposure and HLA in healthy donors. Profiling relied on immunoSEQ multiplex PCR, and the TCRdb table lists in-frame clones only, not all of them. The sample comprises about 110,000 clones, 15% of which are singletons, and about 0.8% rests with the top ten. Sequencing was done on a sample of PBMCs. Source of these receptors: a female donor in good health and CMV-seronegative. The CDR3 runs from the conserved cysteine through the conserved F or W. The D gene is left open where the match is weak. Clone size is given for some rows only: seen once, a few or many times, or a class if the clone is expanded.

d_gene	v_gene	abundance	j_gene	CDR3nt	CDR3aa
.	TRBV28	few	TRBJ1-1	TGTGCCAGCAGACAACAAGGGGTGAACACTGAAGCTTTCTTT	CASRQQGVNTEAFF
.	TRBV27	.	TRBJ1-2	TGTGCCAGCAGTTTGTGGTCGGGGGCTAACTATGGCTACACCTTC	CASSLWSGANYGYTF
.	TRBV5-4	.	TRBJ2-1	TGTGCCAGCAGCAACCGGGACTCCTACAATGAGCAGTTCTTC	CASSNRDSYNEQFF
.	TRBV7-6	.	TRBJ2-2	TGTGCCAGCAGCTTAGCGGGAGGAAAAAACACCGGGGAGCTGTTTTTT	CASSLAGGKNTGELFF
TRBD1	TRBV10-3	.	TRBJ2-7	TGTGCCATCAGTCAACAGGGGTTATACGAGCAGTACTTC	CAISQQGLYEQYF
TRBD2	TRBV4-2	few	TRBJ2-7	TGTGCCAGCAGCCAAGATCTAGCTAGCGGGAGGCAGCAGTACTTC	CASSQDLASGRQQYF
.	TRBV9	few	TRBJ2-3	TGTGCCAGCAGCCCTGACTTGCCGGATACGCAGTATTTT	CASSPDLPDTQYF
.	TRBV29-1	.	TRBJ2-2	TGCAGCGTTGTGTTGAAGGGGAAGACCGGGGAGCTGTTTTTT	CSVVLKGKTGELFF
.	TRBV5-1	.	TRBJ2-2	TGCGCCAGCAGCTTGCGCGCGGGGGCCACGAACACCGGGGAGCTGTTTTTT	CASSLRAGATNTGELFF
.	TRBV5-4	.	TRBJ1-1	TGTGCCAGCAGTTTCCGACAGGCCTCGAGCACTGAAGCTTTCTTT	CASSFRQASSTEAFF
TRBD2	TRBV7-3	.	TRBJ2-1	TGTGCCAGCAGCTTGGGACTAGCGGGAGTCCATGAGCAGTTCTTC	CASSLGLAGVHEQFF
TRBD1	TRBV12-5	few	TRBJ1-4	TGTGCTAGTGGTCGGGACAGCTATGAAAAACTGTTTTTT	CASGRDSYEKLFF
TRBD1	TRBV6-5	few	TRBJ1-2	TGTGCCAGCAGCCCTAATACGGGACAGACGACCTTC	CASSPNTGQTTF
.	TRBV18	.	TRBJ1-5	TGTGCCAGCTCACCCGGACTCAATCAGCCCCAGCATTTT	CASSPGLNQPQHF
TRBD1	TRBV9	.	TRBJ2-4	TGTGCCAGCAGCGCAGCAGGGGGAAACATTCAGTACTTC	CASSAAGGNIQYF
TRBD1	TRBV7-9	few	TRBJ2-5	TGTGCCAGCAGCTTAGGCGGACAGGGCGGTCGACAAGAGACCCAGTACTTC	CASSLGGQGGRQETQYF
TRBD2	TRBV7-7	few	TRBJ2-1	TGTGCTAGCAGCTTAGCGCGGGGGAATGAGCAGTTCTTC	CASSLARGNEQFF